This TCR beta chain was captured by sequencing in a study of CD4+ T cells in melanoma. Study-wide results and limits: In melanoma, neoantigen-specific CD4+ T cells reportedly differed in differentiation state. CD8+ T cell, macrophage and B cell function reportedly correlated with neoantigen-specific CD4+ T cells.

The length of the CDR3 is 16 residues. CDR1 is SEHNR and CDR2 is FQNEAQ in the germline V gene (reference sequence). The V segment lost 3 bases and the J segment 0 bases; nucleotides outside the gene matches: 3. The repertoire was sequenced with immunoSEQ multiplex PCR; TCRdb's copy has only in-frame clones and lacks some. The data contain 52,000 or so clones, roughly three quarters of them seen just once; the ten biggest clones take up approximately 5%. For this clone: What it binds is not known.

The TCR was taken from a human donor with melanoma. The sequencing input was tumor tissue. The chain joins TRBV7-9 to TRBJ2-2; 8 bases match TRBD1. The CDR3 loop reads CASSFKGQANTGELFF. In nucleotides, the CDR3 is TGTGCCAGCAGCTTTAAGGGACAGGCGAACACCGGGGAGCTGTTTTTT. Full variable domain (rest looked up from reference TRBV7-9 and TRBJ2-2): DTGVSQNPRHKITKRGQNVTFRCDPISEHNRLYWYRQTLGQGPEFLTYFQNEAQLEKSRLLSDRFSAERPKGSFSTLEIQRTEQGDSAMYLCASSFKGQANTGELFFGEGSRLTVL.